The clone carrying this T cell receptor beta chain was counted a single time. The second PCR ran roughly 6 to 11 cycles with a sample-barcoded 5' primer and J-beta primers. Carrying 12 random nucleotides, a template-switch adaptor labeled each individual cDNA molecule. TCRdb reanalysed the 5' RACE reads using MiXCR and keeps one entry per CDR3 protein. Seen here are about 1 million distinct CDR3 sequences, under 55% observed once, and the top ten hold approximately 20%. The junction had 5 bases not matched to a gene; V was cut back by 0 bases and J by 4 bases. Germline V gene data show CDR1 as ENHRY and CDR2 as SYGVKD. The CDR3 has 16 amino acids. The sample comes from a study of blood T cells in healthy people across ages. Study-level background: Template switching caught about one barcoded beta molecule for each two T cells.

Sequencing input: blood. The receptor comes from a woman aged 60-75 years in good health. The gene calls are TRBV10-3 and TRBJ1-2; 10 bases fit TRBD1. Here the CDR3 reads CAISESLGTGAYGYTF. The CDR3 DNA is TGTGCCATCAGTGAGTCGCTCGGGACAGGGGCCTATGGCTACACCTTC.